The 5 T cell receptor beta chains listed next were all sequenced from one sample in a study of cytomegalovirus exposure and HLA in healthy donors. PCR was performed using 60 Vbeta and 13 Jbeta primers. Method: immunoSEQ multiplex PCR; TCRdb's copy keeps in-frame clones and lacks some. The repertoire holds some 200,000 clones, around 75% seen once, with 1.5% to 2% in the top ten. Input material: PBMCs. These receptors were taken from a woman in her 30s in good health and CMV-seronegative.

CDR3 protein: CASIAGVGYNEQFF. The CDR3 DNA is TGTGCCAGCATAGCGGGAGTCGGGTACAATGAGCAGTTCTTC. The J gene is TRBJ2-1, the V gene TRBV27; 9 positions match TRBD2. The CDR3 totals 14 residues. V was pared by 7 bases and J by 4 bases, with 5 bases of the junction left unmatched. Germline values: CDR1 MNHEY, CDR2 SMNVEV (reference sequence).

This clone was seen only a few times. The rearrangement uses TRBV27 and TRBJ2-5; D perhaps matches TRBD1 (6 bases). Germline CDR1 reads MNHEY; CDR2 reads SMNVEV (reference sequence). The length of the CDR3 is 15 residues. Trimming took 6 bases from V and 3 from J, leaving 17 bases between them. The CDR3 nucleotides are TGTGCCAGCAGGTTAACAGGGTACCCAGAAGAGACCCAGTACTTC. Its translation: CASRLTGYPEETQYF.

This clone turned up a few times. The J gene is TRBJ1-2, the V gene TRBV5-1; maybe TRBD1 (5 bases). In germline, CDR1 is SGHRS, CDR2 YFSETQ. CDR3 length: 14 residues. V lost 2 bases, J lost 6 bases, and 14 bases lay in between. The CDR3, as DNA: TGCGCCAGCAGCTTAGACGGACCCAGGGATGGCTACACCTTC. It yields the protein CASSLDGPRDGYTF.

This sequence joins TRBV7-9 and TRBJ1-1; 7 positions match TRBD1. CDR3 length: 14 residues. Germline lookup yields CDR1 SEHNR and CDR2 FQNEAQ (reference sequence). The V segment lost 3 bases and the J segment 2 bases; nucleotides outside the gene matches: 3. Here the CDR3 reads CASSLTGLNTEAFF. The CDR3 coding sequence is TGTGCCAGCAGCTTGACAGGGCTCAACACTGAAGCTTTCTTT.

The rearrangement links TRBV2 to TRBJ2-5, with D possibly TRBD2 on 5 matching bases. V was clipped by 6 bases and J by 2 bases, with 13 bases between them. The CDR3 has 14 amino acids. Germline V CDR1 and CDR2: SNHLY, FYNNEI. The CDR3 DNA is TGTGCCAGCAGGGACGGGGAAATACAAGAGACCCAGTACTTC. This sequence encodes CASRDGEIQETQYF.